The clone carrying this T cell receptor (beta chain) was seen only a few times. No antigen is known for it. Additional DNA sequences in this sample encode the identical CDR3. Assay execution took place at the deep level. Produced via immunoSEQ multiplex PCR; TCRdb's table is partial and in-frame only. This table holds 450,000 or so clones, roughly three quarters found once. The data were taken from a study of shared clonotypes between healthy human individuals. The study, taken as a whole, reports: It was expected that sequencing depth would affect clonotype sharing among donors. Limited genetic and exposure-history diversity came from having few donors.

The donors were all Caucasian adults (living in Nashville, Tennessee). The germline CDR1 and CDR2 sequences are SEHNR and FQNEAQ (reference sequence). V lost 1 base, J lost 0 bases, and 7 bases stayed unmatched. CDR3 length: 18 amino acids. This TCR was sampled from a woman between 40 and 50 years old in good health. Some clones in this sample may be carry-over from other donors' samples. This chain connects TRBV7-9 to TRBJ2-1, with 9 bases fitting TRBD2. Sequenced sample: PBMCs. CDR3 nucleotides: TGTGCCAGCAGCTTAGGTAGCGGGAGCTTTAGCTCCTACAATGAGCAGTTCTTC. Translating gives CASSLGSGSFSSYNEQFF.